The source of this T cell receptor beta chain is a study of T cell clusters in autoimmune cytopenias (dated by TCRdb to between 2018 and 2021). Background for the entire study: The median TRB sequencing depth was more than 40,000 reads per sample, and the median number of distinct TRB clonotypes was roughly 2,000 per sample. In autoimmune cytopenia patients, peripheral blood TRB and IGH repertoires were sequenced during active disease and over treatment follow-up, together with healthy, CLL and autoimmune hepatitis controls. The study aimed to test whether autoimmune cytopenia patients carry a disease-specific immune repertoire signature usable as a blood-based biomarker. On the study overall, not on this receptor specifically: The T cell clusters were defined in silico only, and their functional role remained to be validated experimentally. The GLIPH analysis suggested a lack of physiological T cell clusters in primary autoimmune cytopenia patients, since around 56 clusters were exclusive to healthy donors whereas more than 15 were exclusive to patients. In the comparison of secondary cytopenia with CLL, the cluster-lack signature was not observed, apparently because the dominant lymphoma-associated repertoire masked the signature. Shifts in the TRB repertoire, including less even repertoires in secondary cytopenia and CLL, were mostly a reflection of lymphoma bias and not of autoimmunity. Healthy donors showed around 2.9-fold more exclusive TRB clusters than active autoimmune hepatitis patients, consistent with an autoimmunity-wide signature.

Per sample, about 230 ng of peripheral blood genomic DNA, approximately 37,500 genome equivalents, was used for TRB amplification. For this clonotype: The antigen it binds to is not known.

CDR1 and CDR2 are drawn from the germline V gene (reference sequence): SEHNR, FQNEAQ. The CDR3 numbers 14 residues from cysteine through phenylalanine. No nucleotide data were recorded. TRB rearrangements were amplified by multiplex PCR using a touch-down protocol with TRB-A and TRB-B primer pools mixed in one tube. Illumina adapters and sample indices were added to the amplicons through two consecutive PCR reactions using Phusion HS II polymerase. The amplicons were purified from gel with the NucleoSpin Gel and PCR Clean-up kit, after which the amplicons were quantified by Qubit and checked for quality on an Agilent 2100 Bioanalyzer. Libraries were sequenced on an Illumina MiSeq using 600-cycle, single-indexed, paired-end runs. In the authors' own workflow: MiXCR version 2.1.12 with the default MiXCR reference library was used to align and assemble TRB reads. Each unique CDR3 nucleotide sequence defined a clone, and only productive sequences with at least two reads were analysed. Alpha-parameterized diversity profiles (alpha 0 to 5), including the Shannon (alpha 1) and Simpson (alpha 2) indices, were computed with an R script to assess repertoire diversity. The tcR package was used to compute combinatorial TRB VJ usage, which was then compared between cohorts by principal component analysis with ade4. TCRbeta CDR3s were clustered with GLIPH on cohort pairs matched by age and read depth, and cluster frequencies were compared by Wilcoxon test. TCRdb reprocessed the reads and lists each CDR3 protein sequence as a single entry, with no DNA. The V and J calls shown here were made by TCRdb, not taken from the authors' results. This sample's records show about 3,500 distinct CDR3 sequences. In total, the top ten clones hold approximately 3.4% of the sample.

The sequenced sample was peripheral blood. This receptor was obtained from a human donor with an autoimmune cytopenia or autoimmune hepatitis (not recorded which). This chain joins TRBV7-9 to TRBJ1-2; TCRdb returns TRBD1, unconfirmable since there is no DNA. The CDR3 corresponds to CASTRQGNSNGYTF. Reference TRBV7-9 and TRBJ1-2 genes cover what lies past the CDR3, so the full variable domain is DTGVSQNPRHKITKRGQNVTFRCDPISEHNRLYWYRQTLGQGPEFLTYFQNEAQLEKSRLLSDRFSAERPKGSFSTLEIQRTEQGDSAMYLCASTRQGNSNGYTFGSGTRLTVV.